This passage covers 28 T cell receptor beta chains from one sample sequenced in a study of blood T cell repertoires in COVID-19. TCRdb's copy holds only in-frame clones and misses some; the assay was immunoSEQ multiplex PCR. The repertoire holds approximately 270,000 clones, with approximately 85% as singletons. The sample comprised peripheral blood. All receptors derive from a human donor with COVID-19, enrolled during active disease. The donor label of this sample is uncertain.

The chain couples TRBV29-1 to TRBJ2-7; D perhaps matches TRBD1 (6 bases). Germline V gene data show CDR1 as SQVTM and CDR2 as ANQGSEA. The V gene lost 4 bases and the J gene lost 3 bases, with 10 bases spanning the gap. The CDR3 covers 12 residues. This CDR3 reads CSVALQGYEQYF. The CDR3, as DNA: TGCAGCGTTGCCTTACAGGGCTACGAGCAGTACTTC.

The genes are TRBV5-1 and TRBJ2-3, with D perhaps TRBD2 (5 bases). V was clipped by 4 bases and J by 0 bases, with 12 bases between them. Germline-derived CDR1 and CDR2 are SGHRS and YFSETQ. The length of the CDR3 is 15 residues. CDR3 sequence: CASSLGLSSTDTQYF. The CDR3 DNA sequence: TGCGCCAGCAGCCTCGGACTTTCTAGCACAGATACGCAGTATTTT.

This clone was picked up one time. The chain has TRBV2 and TRBJ2-3; TRBD2 agrees at 12 bases. The ends lost 5 bases at V and 6 bases at J; junction bases unmatched: 12. CDR3 length: 17 residues. CDR1 and CDR2 from the germline V gene are SNHLY and FYNNEI. The CDR3 nucleotides are TGTGCCAGCAGTAACCCGACTAGCGGGAGTCAGGTGGATACGCAGTATTTT. It codes for CASSNPTSGSQVDTQYF. Complete variable domain (other parts from reference TRBV2 and TRBJ2-3): EPEVTQTPSHQVTQMGQEVILRCVPISNHLYFYWYRQILGQKVEFLVSFYNNEISEKSEIFDDQFSVERPDGSNFTLKIRSTKLEDSAMYFCASSNPTSGSQVDTQYFGPGTRLTVL.

The chain uses TRBV29-1 and TRBJ1-2, with D unresolved. Trimming stripped 8 bases from V and 6 bases from J, with 16 bases between. CDR1 is SQVTM and CDR2 is ANQGSEA in the germline V gene. The length of the CDR3 is 12 residues. DNA for the CDR3: TGCAGCTCCAAAAGAGATTCGGATGGCTACACCTTC. Protein: CSSKRDSDGYTF.

This clone is a singleton in its sample. This chain links TRBV11-2 with TRBJ1-1; D may be TRBD1 (5 bases). Deletions cut 3 bases from V and 5 bases from J, with 16 bases between. Germline-derived CDR1 and CDR2 are SGHAT and FQNNGV. The CDR3 runs to 15 residues. CDR3 sequence (DNA): TGTGCCAGCAGCTTTCGTGGGGCGGCGGGGACTGAAGCTTTCTTT. This translates into CASSFRGAAGTEAFF.

The chain combines TRBV7-2 with TRBJ2-2; 7 bases agree with TRBD1. The V gene's germline CDR1 is SGHTA and CDR2 FQGNSA. The CDR3 extends over 15 amino acids. The ends lost 5 bases at V and 0 bases at J; junction bases unmatched: 3. Written as DNA, the CDR3 is TGTGCCAGCAGCCTACAGGGGACGAACACCGGGGAGCTGTTTTTT. It specifies CASSLQGTNTGELFF.

The chain employs TRBV2 and TRBJ2-7; possibly TRBD2 for D (6 bases). Germline V gene data show CDR1 as SNHLY and CDR2 as FYNNEI. V gave up 4 bases and J gave up 2 bases, with 21 bases separating them. The CDR3 sequence is 17 residues long. CDR3 DNA sequence: TGTGCCAGCAGTGCGCTACGGGGTAGCGGAGGACCCTACGAGCAGTACTTC. Its translation is CASSALRGSGGPYEQYF.

The chain is built from TRBV5-1 and TRBJ1-1; no clear D gene. Between the trimmed V and J ends, which lost 0 bases and 0 bases, there was a span of 6 bases. Germline V gene lookup returns CDR1 SGHRS and CDR2 YFSETQ. The CDR3 has 14 amino acids. The CDR3 nucleotides are TGCGCCAGCAGCTTGGCTGTTTTGAACACTGAAGCTTTCTTT. Translating it yields CASSLAVLNTEAFF.

The CDR3 sequence: CASSYQTATPLHF. In DNA, the CDR3 is TGTGCCAGCAGTTACCAGACAGCTACACCCCTCCACTTT. V is TRBV6-5 and J is TRBJ1-6; D may be TRBD1 (5 bases). Germline assignment: CDR1 MNHEY and CDR2 SVGAGI. The CDR3 runs 13 residues. V lost 2 bases to trimming and J lost 11 bases, with 10 bases between them.

V usage is TRBV14 and J usage is TRBJ1-4; D perhaps matches TRBD1 (5 bases). CDR3 length equals 13 residues. V shed 1 base and J shed 8 bases, with 8 bases lying between them. CDR1 is SGHDN and CDR2 is FVKESK in the germline V gene. The CDR3 loop is CASSQVQAEKLFF. The CDR3 bases are TGTGCCAGCAGCCAAGTACAGGCGGAAAAACTGTTTTTT.

This clone was seen only a few times. The genes are TRBV6-1 and TRBJ2-7; possible D gene TRBD1, 5 bases. The V and J ends lost 3 bases and 5 bases respectively, with 11 bases between them. From germline, CDR1 is MNHNS and CDR2 SASEGT. The CDR3 runs 13 residues. DNA for the CDR3: TGTGCCAGCAGTGACAGGGCCCCCCACGAGCAGTACTTC. It yields the protein CASSDRAPHEQYF.

The V and J genes are TRBV12-3 or TRBV12-4 and TRBJ1-1; no clear D gene. The CDR3 has 13 residues. V was cut by 6 bases and J by 8 bases, with 16 bases left in between. The CDR3 coding sequence is TGTGCCAGCAGCGCGAGTGTTCCGTTCGAAGCTTTCTTT. Its translation is CASSASVPFEAFF.

The rearrangement links TRBV19 to TRBJ1-5; TRBD1 agrees at 8 bases. The CDR3 contains 16 residues. Germline CDR1 is LNHDA and CDR2 is SQIVND (reference sequence). Trimming cost V 5 bases and J 4 bases; bases outside gene matches: 10. CDR3 DNA: TGTGCCAGTAGTTTCTCGGCCAGGGGGCCGAATCAGCCCCAGCATTTT. This sequence encodes CASSFSARGPNQPQHF.

The chain combines TRBV7-8 with TRBJ1-5; 11 bases line up with TRBD1. The germline V gene has CDR1 SGHVS and CDR2 FQNEAQ. J gave up 2 bases and V 5 bases, and 2 bases lay outside the gene matches. CDR3 length: 15 residues. The CDR3 nucleotides read TGTGCCAGCAGCCCGGGACAGGGGGGCAATCAGCCCCAGCATTTT. Translated: CASSPGQGGNQPQHF.

This chain links TRBV5-1 with TRBJ1-1; possible D gene TRBD1, 6 bases. Germline CDR1 and CDR2: SGHRS and YFSETQ. Trimming took 9 bases from V and 7 from J, leaving 16 bases between them. The CDR3 is made up of 12 amino acids. The CDR3 DNA follows: TGCGCCACCAGTGTCAGGGGCGATGAAGCTTTCTTT. Translating it yields CATSVRGDEAFF.

This chain uses TRBV7-9 with TRBJ2-1, with 9 bases matching TRBD2. In germline, CDR1 is SEHNR, CDR2 FQNEAQ (reference sequence). The CDR3 has 15 residues. Losses at the gene ends were 0 bases for V and 7 bases for J; bases not matched to a gene: 4. CDR3 sequence reads: CASSLASGSINEQFF. The CDR3, as DNA: TGTGCCAGCAGCTTAGCTAGCGGGAGTATAAATGAGCAGTTCTTC.

The rearrangement joins TRBV19 to TRBJ1-1, with D perhaps TRBD1 (6 bases). This CDR3 is built from 12 residues. In germline, CDR1 is LNHDA, CDR2 SQIVND (reference sequence). V lost 6 bases and J lost 3, with 8 bases in between. This CDR3 reads CASRNRDTEAFF. The CDR3 region has the DNA TGTGCCAGTAGAAACAGGGACACTGAAGCTTTCTTT.

CDR3 region: CASSSRAAGVRNEQFF. CDR3 sequence (DNA): TGTGCCAGCAGCTCCCGGGCAGCGGGAGTTAGGAATGAGCAGTTCTTC. V and J are TRBV7-6 and TRBJ2-1; 8 bases match TRBD2. The J segment lost 7 bases and the V segment lost 4 bases, leaving 12 bases of the junction unmatched. The germline gives CDR1 SGHVS, CDR2 FNYEAQ. CDR3 length: 16 amino acids.

The chain is built from TRBV5-6 and TRBJ1-5, with TRBD1 matching 7 bases. The CDR3 consists of 12 residues. Germline lookup yields CDR1 SGHDT and CDR2 YYEEEE. V shed 4 bases and J 8 bases; nucleotides not matched to a gene: 3. CDR3 sequence reads: CASSRTGEPQHF. In DNA form, the CDR3 reads TGTGCCAGCAGCAGAACAGGGGAGCCCCAGCATTTT.

The chain combines TRBV29-1 with TRBJ2-2; 7 nucleotides align to TRBD1. Germline CDR1 and CDR2: SQVTM and ANQGSEA. V lost 6 bases to trimming and J lost 9 bases; unmatched junction nucleotides: 7. The CDR3 spans 12 residues. The CDR3, as DNA: TGCAGCGTCGGACAGGCCGGTCGGGAGCTGTTTTTT. It encodes CSVGQAGRELFF.

The V and J genes are TRBV28 and TRBJ1-2; 8 positions match TRBD1. J was trimmed by 6 bases and V by 3 bases; bases with no gene match: 6. This CDR3 is 14 amino acids long. Germline V gene data show CDR1 as MDHEN and CDR2 as SYDVKM. The CDR3 reads CASSFPDRGNGYTF. In DNA, the CDR3 is TGTGCCAGCAGTTTTCCTGACAGGGGTAATGGCTACACCTTC.

On this clone: Other DNA sequences in this sample translate to the same CDR3. The chain has TRBV11-2 and TRBJ1-1; no clear D. The ends were cut back, 1 base at V and 1 base at J, with 4 bases in the middle. The CDR3 runs to 13 residues. Germline CDR1 reads SGHAT; CDR2 reads FQNNGV. The CDR3 here is CASSLGRNTEAFF. The CDR3 nucleotides read TGTGCCAGCAGCTTAGGGAGGAACACTGAAGCTTTCTTT.

The chain couples TRBV3-1 (or the pseudogene TRBV3-2) to TRBJ2-2; tentatively, D is TRBD2 (5 bases). V lost 2 bases and J lost 3, with 7 bases in between. Germline V gene sequence: CDR1 LGHDT, CDR2 YNNKEL (reference sequence). This CDR3 is built from 14 residues. The CDR3 sequence is CASSQRTYTGELFF. CDR3 nucleotide sequence: TGTGCCAGCAGCCAAAGGACTTACACCGGGGAGCTGTTTTTT.

This clone has ten or more counts. This chain joins TRBV7-2 and TRBJ2-7; 11 bases match TRBD2. In germline, CDR1 is SGHTA, CDR2 FQGNSA. Trimming took 4 bases from V and 8 from J; bases not matched to a gene: 7. The CDR3 length is 14 residues. CDR3 residues: CASSSGLAVGKQYF. As DNA, the CDR3 is TGTGCCAGCAGCTCGGGACTAGCGGTTGGGAAGCAGTACTTC.

This clone was observed a handful of times. The J gene is TRBJ2-2, the V gene TRBV19; D unclear. Germline CDR1 LNHDA, CDR2 SQIVND (reference sequence). V lost 5 bases and J lost 7, with 8 bases in between. The length of the CDR3 is 12 residues. The CDR3 DNA follows: TGTGCCAGTAGTCCTCCGAGCGGGGAGCTGTTTTTT. Protein sequence: CASSPPSGELFF.

The chain joins TRBV4-1 to TRBJ2-3; TRBD1 aligns across 9 bases. CDR1 and CDR2 (germline): MGHRA, YSYEKL. V lost 1 base to trimming and J lost 6 bases; unmatched junction nucleotides: 11. The CDR3 runs 17 residues. The CDR3, as DNA: TGCGCCAGCAGCCAAGTACCGGGACAGGGTAGAGCGGATACGCAGTATTTT. Translation gives CASSQVPGQGRADTQYF.

The chain joins TRBV5-8 to TRBJ2-5; 9 nucleotides align to TRBD1. V shed 4 bases, J shed 5 bases, and the junction held 6 bases outside the gene matches. The CDR3 is 14 amino acids. Looked up from germline, CDR1 is SGHTS and CDR2 is YDEGEE. Written as DNA, the CDR3 is TGTGCCAGCAGCCCGGGGACAGGGCAGGAGACCCAGTACTTC. Residues: CASSPGTGQETQYF.

The chain's CDR3 is CAWSVDRTANTIYF. The DNA for the CDR3 is TGTGCCTGGAGTGTGGATCGGACAGCCAACACCATATATTTT. This chain uses TRBV30 with TRBJ1-3; D might be TRBD1 (6 bases). Trimming cost V 0 bases and J 7 bases, with 13 bases left between them. This CDR3 spans 14 amino acids. The germline V gene encodes CDR1 GTSNPN and CDR2 SVGIG (reference sequence).